This T cell receptor (beta chain) was found in a study of response to subunit inactivated influenza vaccine. Study-wide findings and caveats: Seasonal influenza vaccination, on each occasion, was suggested by the authors to recruit few new T cells.

V lost 0 bases to trimming and J lost 0 bases; unmatched junction nucleotides: 13. The CDR3 extends over 20 amino acids. In germline, CDR1 is GTSNPN, CDR2 SVGIG (reference sequence). MiXCR, run by TCRdb on the RT-PCR reads, gives a single entry per CDR3 protein. In the table there are a few hundred thousand distinct CDR3 sequences, approximately 14% of which are singletons. Of note for this clonotype: Its antigen is undetermined.

This chain connects TRBV30 to TRBJ2-1; the match to TRBD2 covers 11 bases. This specimen was PBMCs from blood, taken 11 to 12 days after vaccination. This TCR was sampled from a middle-aged man who received an inactivated influenza vaccine. This CDR3 is CAWSVMASGRKSISYNEQFF. The CDR3, as DNA: TGTGCCTGGAGTGTCATGGCTAGCGGGAGGAAAAGCATCTCCTACAATGAGCAGTTCTTC.